These 26 T cell receptor beta chains originate from one sample sequenced in a study of blood T cells in healthy people across ages. PCR was performed a second time for about 7 to 12 cycles using a sample-barcoded 5' primer and a J-beta primer mix. TCRdb passed the 5' RACE reads through MiXCR, listing each CDR3 protein once. This table has about 1.8 million distinct CDR3 sequences, about 50% appearing once. Input material: blood. The receptors stem from a woman between 35 and 50 years old in good health.

The V gene is TRBV7-2, the J gene TRBJ2-3; no definite D call. In germline, CDR1 is SGHTA, CDR2 FQGNSA. Trimming removed 1 base from V and 3 bases from J, with 11 bases in between. The CDR3 contains 15 residues. Written as DNA, the CDR3 is TGTGCCAGCAGCTTAGGATCGACATGGACAGATACGCAGTATTTT. Amino acid sequence: CASSLGSTWTDTQYF. Drawing the rest from reference TRBV7-2 and TRBJ2-3, the complete variable domain is GAGVSQSPSNKVTEKGKDVELRCDPISGHTALYWYRQSLGQGLEFLIYFQGNSAPDKSGLPSDRFSAERTGGSVSTLTIQRTQQEDSAVYLCASSLGSTWTDTQYFGPGTRLTVL.

With respect to this clonotype: The junction does not match germline at one end; this may be a read error. The chain links TRBV4-3 to TRBJ1-2; D uncertain. CDR3 length equals 14 residues. Germline assignment: CDR1 LGHNA and CDR2 YSLEER. The CDR3 nucleotides are TGCGCCAGCAGCCAAGATCGGGGAAGCTATGGCTTCACCTTC. Translated, it gives CASSQDRGSYGFTF.

The rearrangement joins TRBV7-9 to TRBJ2-7; the match to TRBD1 covers 7 bases. The ends lost 4 bases at V and 0 bases at J; junction bases unmatched: 6. The CDR3 loop spans 15 amino acids. Germline V CDR1 and CDR2: SEHNR, FQNEAQ (reference sequence). CDR3 residues: CASSSGDRNSYEQYF. CDR3 bases: TGTGCCAGCAGCTCTGGGGACAGAAACTCCTACGAGCAGTACTTC.

This clonotype was counted once. The CDR3 protein is CASRGLDYGYTF. The CDR3 DNA follows: TGTGCCAGCAGAGGTCTAGACTATGGCTACACCTTC. The J gene is TRBJ1-2, the V gene TRBV6-5, with D hard to call. This CDR3 has 12 residues. Trimming removed 6 bases at V and 3 bases at J, with 8 bases between. CDR1 MNHEY and CDR2 SVGAGI come from the germline V gene.

The rearrangement links TRBV12-3 or TRBV12-4 to TRBJ2-5; 13 bases agree with TRBD2. V lost 2 bases to trimming and J lost 5 bases; unmatched junction nucleotides: 8. The CDR3 has 17 residues. This CDR3 is CASSLRLAGGLRETQYF. The CDR3 DNA is TGTGCCAGCAGTTTAAGACTAGCGGGGGGATTGCGGGAGACCCAGTACTTC.

The chain couples TRBV4-3 to TRBJ1-4; D is uncertain. Per germline, CDR1 LGHNA and CDR2 YSLEER. Trimming left V 0 bases short and J 5 bases short, with 10 bases between. The CDR3 length is 15 residues. CDR3 protein: CASSQEDGWNEKLFF. The CDR3 nucleotides read TGCGCCAGCAGCCAAGAGGACGGATGGAATGAAAAACTGTTTTTT.

This clonotype has a handful of counts. CDR3 DNA: TGTGCAGCGGGGGGCCGCCAGAATGAGCAGTTCTTC. Translating it yields CAAGGRQNEQFF. V is TRBV13 and J is TRBJ2-1; 9 bases line up with TRBD2. Per the germline V gene, CDR1 is PRHDT and CDR2 is FYEKMQ (reference sequence). The CDR3 runs 12 residues.

This chain uses TRBV6-6 with TRBJ2-7; D remains ambiguous. The V end lost 5 bases, the J end lost 3 bases, and 14 bases lay between the germline ends. Germline V gene lookup returns CDR1 MNHNY and CDR2 SVGAGI (reference sequence). CDR3 length: 14 residues. Here the CDR3 DNA reads TGTGCCAGCAGTCGCAGAGTTGACGGCTACGAGCAGTACTTC. This encodes CASSRRVDGYEQYF.

This clonotype was found once. V gene TRBV6-5 combines with J gene TRBJ2-3; tentative D call: TRBD2 (5 bases). The germline V gene has CDR1 MNHEY and CDR2 SVGAGI. The CDR3 runs 16 residues. V was pared by 3 bases and J by 4 bases, with 17 bases between. The CDR3 reads CASSYWSSGWSDTQYF. In nucleotides, the CDR3 is TGTGCCAGCAGTTATTGGTCCAGCGGTTGGTCAGATACGCAGTATTTT.

This clonotype was counted at least ten times. The rearrangement joins TRBV7-2 to TRBJ2-5; 8 bases agree with TRBD2. Germline trimming cut 0 bases from V and 5 bases from J; bases unmatched to any gene: 5. Germline loops: CDR1 SGHTA, CDR2 FQGNSA. The CDR3 spans 15 residues. The CDR3 sequence: CASSLALAGGETQYF. The CDR3 bases are TGTGCCAGCAGCTTAGCCCTAGCGGGCGGGGAGACCCAGTACTTC.

The V call is TRBV27, the J call TRBJ2-7; 7 nucleotides line up with TRBD1. The J call is doubtful: the DNA matches TRBJ2-5 better. Germline V lookup: CDR1 MNHEY, CDR2 SMNVEV (reference sequence). The CDR3 spans 13 residues. CDR3 loop: CASTTQGVETQYF. For the CDR3, the DNA is TGTGCCAGCACTACTCAGGGGGTTGAGACCCAGTACTTC.

This clonotype came up a few times. The gene calls are TRBV27 and TRBJ2-4, with 9 positions matching TRBD1. The CDR3 has 15 residues. Germline CDR1 is MNHEY and CDR2 is SMNVEV (reference sequence). Germline trimming cut 5 bases from V and 9 bases from J; bases unmatched to any gene: 11. The CDR3 nucleotides read TGTGCCAGCAGTGCAACCGGGACAGGGTACGGCATTCAGTACTTC. This codes for CASSATGTGYGIQYF.

About this clonotype itself: A junction end diverges from the germline sequence, so it may reflect a read error. V usage is TRBV29-1 and J usage is TRBJ2-1; TRBD2 might be the D (5 bases). CDR1 is SQVTM, CDR2 ANQGSEA, per germline. The CDR3 loop spans 14 amino acids. The CDR3 sequence: CGVGWASARETQFF. In DNA, the CDR3 is TGCGGCGTTGGTTGGGCAAGCGCTAGGGAGACCCAGTTCTTC.

As to this clonotype: A clone one base away is much larger, so this may be a read error. The chain combines TRBV20-1 with TRBJ2-1; either TRBD1 or TRBD2 may fit D (5 bases each). The CDR3 spans 11 residues. Trimming took off 1 base at V and 9 bases at J, with 7 bases between the two ends. CDR1 and CDR2 (germline): DFQATT, SNEGSKA (reference sequence). The CDR3 coding sequence is TGCAGTGCTAGAGCGGGGACTGAGCAGTTCTTC. Protein sequence: CSARAGTEQFF.

The gene calls are TRBV20-1 and TRBJ2-5; D ambiguous. The V gene lost 5 bases and the J gene lost 0 bases, with 7 bases spanning the gap. Germline-derived CDR1 and CDR2 are DFQATT and SNEGSKA (reference sequence). This CDR3 has 12 residues. CDR3 nucleotide sequence: TGCAGTGCTTACCGATACCAAGAGACCCAGTACTTC. The encoded protein is CSAYRYQETQYF.

The chain employs TRBV20-1 and TRBJ2-2; 10 bases agree with TRBD1. The CDR3 runs 15 residues. J was trimmed by 7 bases and V by 0 bases; bases with no gene match: 5. Germline V CDR1 and CDR2: DFQATT, SNEGSKA (reference sequence). CDR3 DNA: TGCAGTGCTAGAGATCCGGGACAGGGGAGCGGGGAGCTGTTTTTT. Encoded protein: CSARDPGQGSGELFF.

With regard to this clonotype: At one of its ends the junction is not consistent with the germline gene, which may arise from a read error. The chain is built from TRBV13 and TRBJ1-4, with 7 bases matching TRBD1. CDR1 and CDR2 from the germline V gene are PRHDT and FYEKMQ (reference sequence). The CDR3 is 15 amino acids. In nucleotides, the CDR3 is TGTGCCAGCAGCCGCAACAGGGGCGCTAATGAAGAACTGTTTTTT. This codes for CASSRNRGANEELFF.

This clonotype showed up just a few times. The chain joins TRBV10-1 to TRBJ1-2, with D perhaps TRBD1 (6 bases). CDR1 and CDR2 from the germline V gene are WNHNN and SYGVQD (reference sequence). The CDR3 is made up of 14 amino acids. V was clipped by 0 bases and J by 8 bases, with 13 bases between them. The CDR3 spells CASSESSGAGGYTF. Here the CDR3 DNA reads TGCGCCAGCAGTGAGTCTTCGGGGGCTGGCGGCTACACCTTC.

This sequence joins TRBV6-5 and TRBJ2-3; TRBD2 might be the D (6 bases). This CDR3 has 15 amino acids. V was shortened by 7 bases and J by 0 bases, with 14 bases between the two germline ends. Per germline, CDR1 MNHEY and CDR2 SVGAGI. CDR3 amino acids: CASTPRRGSTDTQYF. The CDR3 DNA is TGTGCCAGCACCCCGCGGCGGGGTAGCACAGATACGCAGTATTTT.

The chain uses TRBV7-2 and TRBJ1-5; D unclear. The germline CDR1 and CDR2 sequences are SGHTA and FQGNSA. CDR3 length: 14 amino acids. V was trimmed by 2 bases and J by 2 bases, leaving 7 bases between them. The DNA of the CDR3 is TGTGCCAGCAGCTTAAGCGAGGGCAATCAGCCCCAGCATTTT. It specifies CASSLSEGNQPQHF.

This clonotype was detected a few times. The chain employs TRBV20-1 and TRBJ2-7; possible D gene TRBD1, 5 bases. The germline CDR1 and CDR2 sequences are DFQATT and SNEGSKA (reference sequence). V was cut by 0 bases and J by 5 bases, with 11 bases left in between. The CDR3 length is 13 residues. CDR3 bases: TGCAGTGCTAGAGATCCCCAGGGTCACGAGCAGTACTTC. It specifies CSARDPQGHEQYF.

The rearrangement links TRBV5-5 to TRBJ2-1; possible D gene TRBD1, 6 bases. Deletions cut 1 base from V and 11 bases from J, with 19 bases between. This CDR3 is 15 amino acids long. The germline V gene encodes CDR1 SGHKS and CDR2 YYEKEE (reference sequence). CDR3 in amino acids: CASSLSWTVSNQQFF. In DNA form, the CDR3 reads TGTGCCAGCAGCTTGTCTTGGACAGTGTCGAATCAGCAGTTCTTC.

Only one count was recorded for this clonotype. V is TRBV7-8 and J is TRBJ2-4; 7 positions match TRBD2. TRBJ2-5 matches the DNA end more closely, so the J call is doubtful. This CDR3 has 15 amino acids. Germline lookup yields CDR1 SGHVS and CDR2 FQNEAQ. The CDR3 DNA follows: TGTGCCAGCAGCTATGACGGGGCTAGCGGCGAGACCCAGTACTTC. This translates into CASSYDGASGETQYF.

J is TRBJ2-1 and V is TRBV20-1; a possible D gene is TRBD1 (6 bases). The CDR3 consists of 14 residues. Germline loops: CDR1 DFQATT, CDR2 SNEGSKA (reference sequence). Trimming cost V 7 bases and J 6 bases, with 19 bases left between them. The CDR3, as DNA: TGCAGTGACAGGGTCCAACGGGCCCCCAATGAGCAGTTCTTC. As protein: CSDRVQRAPNEQFF.

V is TRBV2 and J is TRBJ2-7, with 8 bases matching TRBD2. The CDR3 totals 14 residues. Trimming removed 5 bases from V and 3 bases from J; junction bases left unmatched: 6. Germline V gene sequence: CDR1 SNHLY, CDR2 FYNNEI. The CDR3 DNA reads as TGTGCCAGCAGTCGGGCGAGCGGGAGCTACGAGCAGTACTTC. Translated: CASSRASGSYEQYF.

V and J are TRBV7-2 and TRBJ2-3; TRBD2 matches 7 bases. Germline CDR1 reads SGHTA; CDR2 reads FQGNSA. This CDR3 has 14 residues. V trimming: 4 bases; J trimming: 4 bases; junction bases outside the gene matches: 5. The CDR3, as DNA: TGTGCCAGCAGCTCCCACAGCGGGGCAGATACGCAGTATTTT. This translates into CASSSHSGADTQYF. The full variable domain, completed using reference TRBV7-2 and TRBJ2-3, is GAGVSQSPSNKVTEKGKDVELRCDPISGHTALYWYRQSLGQGLEFLIYFQGNSAPDKSGLPSDRFSAERTGGSVSTLTIQRTQQEDSAVYLCASSSHSGADTQYFGPGTRLTVL.